Listed below are T cell receptor beta chains from one sample, sequenced in a study of PD-1 blockade in classical Hodgkin lymphoma. TCRdb's copy holds only in-frame clones and misses some; the assay was immunoSEQ multiplex PCR. Found here are roughly 42,000 clones, 76% of them singletons; the top ten hold 20% to 25%. Material: peripheral blood mononuclear cells (PBMCs), obtained at baseline. Every receptor here comes from a human donor with classical Hodgkin lymphoma. CDR3s leave out the opening cysteine and the closing phenylalanine or tryptophan. Each record gives: clone size, J gene, CDR3 length, V gene, CDR3 protein. Clone size appears in some rows only: once, few, many, or a class for an expanded clone.

abundance: -
j_gene: TRBJ2-1
len: 12
v_gene: TRBV7-2
CDR3aa: ASSLARGTPEQF

abundance: -
j_gene: TRBJ2-7
len: 12
v_gene: TRBV7-9
CDR3aa: ASSLDGLSYEQY

abundance: -
j_gene: TRBJ2-2
len: 14
v_gene: TRBV12-5
CDR3aa: ASRTIVGSNTGELF

abundance: -
j_gene: TRBJ1-2
len: 9
v_gene: TRBV27
CDR3aa: ATQDSYGYT

abundance: few
j_gene: TRBJ2-3
len: 15
v_gene: TRBV6-1
CDR3aa: ASSAGTSGSPTDTQY

abundance: -
j_gene: TRBJ2-7
len: 9
v_gene: TRBV18
CDR3aa: ASSPYREQY

abundance: few
j_gene: TRBJ2-3
len: 14
v_gene: TRBV19
CDR3aa: ASSYLGTGGSDTQY

abundance: -
j_gene: TRBJ2-5
len: 11
v_gene: TRBV27
CDR3aa: ASSFTIQETQY

abundance: -
j_gene: TRBJ2-2
len: 13
v_gene: TRBV15
CDR3aa: ATSRDRLAGGELF

abundance: few
j_gene: TRBJ2-5
len: 12
v_gene: TRBV9
CDR3aa: ASSPRTGKETQY

abundance: few
j_gene: TRBJ2-1
len: 14
v_gene: TRBV6-6
CDR3aa: ASSYSDSAKYNEQF

abundance: few
j_gene: TRBJ2-5
len: 12
v_gene: TRBV4-2
CDR3aa: ASSQGTLQETQY

abundance: -
j_gene: TRBJ1-1
len: 13
v_gene: TRBV7-9
CDR3aa: ASSVSGVSITEAF

abundance: -
j_gene: TRBJ1-2
len: 10
v_gene: TRBV30
CDR3aa: AWLFGPLGYT

abundance: -
j_gene: TRBJ2-7
len: 11
v_gene: TRBV18
CDR3aa: ASSPPAAFEQY

abundance: -
j_gene: -
len: 11
v_gene: TRBV27
CDR3aa: ASSSRQHYEQY

abundance: -
j_gene: TRBJ1-1
len: 12
v_gene: TRBV6-5
CDR3aa: ASSYSARATEAF

abundance: -
j_gene: TRBJ1-1
len: 11
v_gene: TRBV6-6
CDR3aa: ASSSGTVEKAF

abundance: -
j_gene: TRBJ2-4
len: 16
v_gene: TRBV28
CDR3aa: ASSLTSGRSLAKNIQY